This T cell receptor beta chain was captured by sequencing in a study of T-cell reconstitution after alpha-beta-depleted transplantation in children. This clonotype came up a few times. Its antigen is undetermined. Study-wide points: Newly produced T cells mostly accounted for T-cell counts and diversity one year post-transplant.

A library of TCRbeta sequences, prepared with unique molecular identifiers, was generated. TCRdb processed the PCR reads anew with MiXCR; each CDR3 protein has one entry. The data contain a few hundred thousand distinct CDR3 sequences, roughly 26% of them singletons. Germline trimming cut 1 base from V and 10 bases from J; bases unmatched to any gene: 4. Germline lookup yields CDR1 SGHRS and CDR2 YFSETQ. CDR3 size: 14 residues. V gene TRBV5-1 combines with J gene TRBJ1-6; 8 bases are shared with TRBD1. This receptor was obtained from a girl aged 2-10 years with Fanconi anemia, due to receive a stem cell transplant. This specimen was PBMCs, taken before TCRalphabeta/CD19-depleted stem cell transplant. CDR3: CASSLLTGDSPLHF. The CDR3 bases are TGCGCCAGCAGCTTGCTGACAGGGGACTCACCCCTCCACTTT. Full variable domain (outside the CDR3, taken from reference TRBV5-1 and TRBJ1-6): KAGVTQTPRYLIKTRGQQVTLSCSPISGHRSVSWYQQTPGQGLQFLFEYFSETQRNKGNFPGRFSGRQFSNSRSEMNVSTLELGDSALYLCASSLLTGDSPLHFGNGTRLTVT.